What follows describes a single T cell receptor beta chain. The target antigen is unknown. These data belong to a study of monozygotic twins with inflammatory bowel disease. Study-level findings and limits: Healthy co-twins had higher TCRbeta inverse Simpson diversity than their IBD twins. Versus healthy twins, IBD patients showed fewer clonotypes shared with others, especially with disease activity.

Total RNA input per TCR library was around 3,600 ng. TCRdb reprocessed the 5' RACE reads, keeping one entry per CDR3 protein, no DNA. The sample shows some 450,000 distinct CDR3 sequences, and roughly 2.3% sits with its ten largest clones. This CDR3 contains 14 residues. The germline gives CDR1 SGHTS, CDR2 YDEGEE. The source material was blood. The TCR was taken from a human donor with ulcerative colitis or Crohn's disease, or a healthy co-twin of an affected twin (not recorded which). The chain is built from TRBV5-8 and TRBJ1-1; there is no DNA to check the TCRdb D call of TRBD1. CDR3 residues: CASSSSSWGANAFF.